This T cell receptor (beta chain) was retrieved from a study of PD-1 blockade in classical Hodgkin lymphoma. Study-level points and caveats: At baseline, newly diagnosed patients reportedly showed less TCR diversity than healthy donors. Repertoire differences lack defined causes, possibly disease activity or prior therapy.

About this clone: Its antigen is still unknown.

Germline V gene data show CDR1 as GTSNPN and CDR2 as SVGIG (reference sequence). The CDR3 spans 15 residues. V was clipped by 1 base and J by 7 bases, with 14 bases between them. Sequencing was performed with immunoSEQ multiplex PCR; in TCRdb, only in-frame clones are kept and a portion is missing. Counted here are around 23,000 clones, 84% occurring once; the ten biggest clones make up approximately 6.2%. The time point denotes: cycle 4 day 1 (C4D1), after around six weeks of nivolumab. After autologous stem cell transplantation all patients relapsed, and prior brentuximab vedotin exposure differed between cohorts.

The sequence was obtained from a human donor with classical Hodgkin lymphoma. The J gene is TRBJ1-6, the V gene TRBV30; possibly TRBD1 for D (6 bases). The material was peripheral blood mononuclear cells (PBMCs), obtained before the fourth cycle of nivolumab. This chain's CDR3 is CAWSALYQGNSPLHF. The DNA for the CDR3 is TGTGCCTGGAGTGCCCTTTACCAGGGGAATTCACCCCTCCACTTT.